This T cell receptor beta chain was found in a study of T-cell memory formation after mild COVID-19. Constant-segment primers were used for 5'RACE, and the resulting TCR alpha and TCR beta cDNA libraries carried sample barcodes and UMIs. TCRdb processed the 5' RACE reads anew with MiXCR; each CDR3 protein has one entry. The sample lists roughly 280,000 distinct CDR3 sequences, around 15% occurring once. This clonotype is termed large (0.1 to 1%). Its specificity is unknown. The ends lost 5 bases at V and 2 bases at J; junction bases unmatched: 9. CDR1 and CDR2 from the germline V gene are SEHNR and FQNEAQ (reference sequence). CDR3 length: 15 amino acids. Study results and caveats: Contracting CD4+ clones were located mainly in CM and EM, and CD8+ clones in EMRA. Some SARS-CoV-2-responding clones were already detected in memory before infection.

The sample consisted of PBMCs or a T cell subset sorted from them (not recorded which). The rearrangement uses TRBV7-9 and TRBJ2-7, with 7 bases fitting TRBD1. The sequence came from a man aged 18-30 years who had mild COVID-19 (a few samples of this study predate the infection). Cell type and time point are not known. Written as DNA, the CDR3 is TGTGCCAGCAGCGCACTCGACAGGGACACCTACGAGCAGTACTTC. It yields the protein CASSALDRDTYEQYF.